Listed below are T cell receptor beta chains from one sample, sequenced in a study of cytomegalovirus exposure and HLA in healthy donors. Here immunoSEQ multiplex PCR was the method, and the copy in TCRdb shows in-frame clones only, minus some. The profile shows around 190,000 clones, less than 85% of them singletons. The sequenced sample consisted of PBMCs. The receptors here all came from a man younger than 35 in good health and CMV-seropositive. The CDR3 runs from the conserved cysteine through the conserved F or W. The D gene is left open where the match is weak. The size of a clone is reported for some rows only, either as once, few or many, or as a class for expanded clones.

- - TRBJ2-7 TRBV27 TGTGCCAGCAGTTTTCGGGGAAGCTACGAGCAGTACTTC CASSFRGSYEQYF
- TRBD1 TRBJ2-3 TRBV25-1 TGTGCCAGCAGCCAACTCGAGGGGGCCCACACAGATACGCAGTATTTT CASSQLEGAHTDTQYF
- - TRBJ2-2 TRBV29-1 TGCAGCGTTGAACAGGGAATACGCACCGGGGAGCTGTTTTTT CSVEQGIRTGELFF
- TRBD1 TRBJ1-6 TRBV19 TGTGCCAGCAGCCGGGACAGCTATAATTCACCCCTCCACTTT CASSRDSYNSPLHF
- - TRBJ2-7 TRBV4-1 TGCGCCAGCAGCCATTCCCCGGGGGAGGAGTACGAGCAGTACTTC CASSHSPGEEYEQYF
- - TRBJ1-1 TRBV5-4 TGTGCCAGCAGCCCGGGTTCGGGGGGCGAAACTGAAGCTTTCTTT CASSPGSGGETEAFF
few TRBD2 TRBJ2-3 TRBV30 TGTGCCTGGAGGGGGGGGGATAGCACAGATACGCAGTATTTT CAWRGGDSTDTQYF
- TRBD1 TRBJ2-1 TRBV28 TGTGCCAGCAGCATAACAGGGGGCGCTGAGCAGTTCTTC CASSITGGAEQFF
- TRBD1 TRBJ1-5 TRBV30 TGTGCCTGGAGTGTGGGGACAGGGAATCAGCCCCAGCATTTT CAWSVGTGNQPQHF
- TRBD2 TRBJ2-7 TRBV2 TGTGCCAGTTGCCGGGAGGCCTACGAGCAGTACTTC CASCREAYEQYF
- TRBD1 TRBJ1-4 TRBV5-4 TGTGCCAGCAGCCCCGGACAGGGAAAGAATGAAAAACTGTTTTTT CASSPGQGKNEKLFF
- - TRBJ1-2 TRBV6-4 TGTGCCAGCAGTGACAAGGCAGGATATGGCTACACCTTC CASSDKAGYGYTF
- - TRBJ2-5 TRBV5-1 TGCGCCAGCAGCTCGGGTGGGGGCGTCGAGACCCAGTACTTC CASSSGGGVETQYF
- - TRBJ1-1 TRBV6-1 TGTGCCAGCTACAGGCGGGGAACTGAAGCTTTCTTT CASYRRGTEAFF
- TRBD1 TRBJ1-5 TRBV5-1 TGCGCCAGCAGCTTGGCCGGACAGGGAAATCAGCCCCAGCATTTT CASSLAGQGNQPQHF
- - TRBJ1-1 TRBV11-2 TGTGCCAGCAGTTCTGGAGACAGGCAACCTGAAGCTTTCTTT CASSSGDRQPEAFF
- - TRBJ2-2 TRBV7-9 TGTGCCAGCAGCCCCCTAACCGGGGAGCTGTTTTTT CASSPLTGELFF
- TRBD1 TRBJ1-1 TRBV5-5 TGTGCCAGCAGCTTGAGGGGGCCGGGCACTGAAGCTTTCTTT CASSLRGPGTEAFF
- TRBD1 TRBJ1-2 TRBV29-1 TGCAGCGTTGGGATTGAGCCGGGACAGGGTACCTATGGCTACACCTTC CSVGIEPGQGTYGYTF
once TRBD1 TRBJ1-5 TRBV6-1 TGTGCCATCAATCACCGGGACAGAGGCAATCAGCCCCAGCATTTT CAINHRDRGNQPQHF
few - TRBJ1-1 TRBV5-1 TGCGCCAGCAGCACGAGGGCAGGAATGATGAACACTGAAGCTTTCTTT CASSTRAGMMNTEAFF
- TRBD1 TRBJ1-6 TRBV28 TGTGCCAGCAGTTTATGGGGACAGGGGGATAATTCACCCCTCCACTTT CASSLWGQGDNSPLHF
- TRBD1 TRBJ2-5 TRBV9 TGTGCCAGCAGCGAGGACAGGGGAGGGCAAGAGACCCAGTACTTC CASSEDRGGQETQYF
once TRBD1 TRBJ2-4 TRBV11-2 TGTGCCAGCAGCTTATCCGGGACAGGGAACCCGAAAAACATTCAGTACTTC CASSLSGTGNPKNIQYF
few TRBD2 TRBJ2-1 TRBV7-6 TGTGCCAGCAGCATGATCTCGACTAGCGGGGGGCGGGGTGAGCAGTTCTTC CASSMISTSGGRGEQFF
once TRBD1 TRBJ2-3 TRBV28 TGTGCCAGCAGTTTAGTCGGACTGGGGGACAGAAGCACAGATACGCAGTATTTT CASSLVGLGDRSTDTQYF
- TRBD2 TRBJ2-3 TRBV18 TGTGCCAGCTCACCGGGTGGAGCGGGGGGGCCTAGCGGCACAGATACGCAGTATTTT CASSPGGAGGPSGTDTQYF
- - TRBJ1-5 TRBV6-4 TGTGCCAGCAGTGAACAGGGAGGCAATCAGCCCCAGCATTTT CASSEQGGNQPQHF
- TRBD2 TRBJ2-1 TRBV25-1 TGTGCCAGCAGTGGAACTAGCGGGAGGGTGTCCGGCAATGAGCAGTTCTTC CASSGTSGRVSGNEQFF
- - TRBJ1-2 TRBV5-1 TGCGCCAGCAGCACCGACAGGTACGGCTACACCTTC CASSTDRYGYTF
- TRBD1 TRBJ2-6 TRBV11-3 TGTGCCAGCAGACCCGGGACAGGGGCGCCATACTCTGGGGCCAACGTCCTGACTTTC CASRPGTGAPYSGANVLTF
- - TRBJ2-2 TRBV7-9 TGTGCCAGCAGCTTAGTTACGAACACCGGGGAGCTGTTTTTT CASSLVTNTGELFF
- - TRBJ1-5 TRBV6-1 TGTGCCAGCAGTGAGCAACAGGGTAACAATCAGCCCCAGCATTTT CASSEQQGNNQPQHF
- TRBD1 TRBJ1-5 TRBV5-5 TGTGCCAGCAGCTGGGGACAGGGAGCCAATCAGCCCCAGCATTTT CASSWGQGANQPQHF
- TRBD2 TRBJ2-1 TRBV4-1 TGCGCCAGCAGCTTCCCTAAGGGAGGGGTCCGGGACGATGAGCAGTTCTTC CASSFPKGGVRDDEQFF
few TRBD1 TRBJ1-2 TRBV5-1 TGCGCCACCAAGGGTTTACCGGGACAGGGATATGGCTACACCTTC CATKGLPGQGYGYTF
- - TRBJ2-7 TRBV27 TGTGCCAGCAGTTCCTCAGGCCCCTCTTTGTACGAGCAGTACTTC CASSSSGPSLYEQYF
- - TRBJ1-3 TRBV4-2 TGTGCCAGCAGCCAAGATGGCAGGGTCTCTGGAAACACCATATATTTT CASSQDGRVSGNTIYF
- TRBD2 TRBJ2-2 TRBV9 TGTGCCAGCAGCGCCCTAGCGGGCGGGGAGCTGTTTTTT CASSALAGGELFF
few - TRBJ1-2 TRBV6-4 TGTGCCAGCAGTGACTCGACTTTAGGTGGCTACACCTTC CASSDSTLGGYTF
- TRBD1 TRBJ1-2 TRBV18 TGTGCCAGCTCGGATGCGCCGGGACAGGGAAACTATGGCTACACCTTC CASSDAPGQGNYGYTF